The clone carrying this TCR beta chain showed up many times. What it recognizes is unknown. The data were taken from a study of breast tumors, draining lymph nodes, adjacent tissues. Study-level findings and limits: Tumor T cell lymph node origin was a supported hypothesis, not proven.

Each CDR3 protein gets one entry after TCRdb re-called the multiplex PCR reads with MiXCR. The sample lists 100,000 to 150,000 distinct CDR3 sequences, 20% to 25% occurring once. Samples came from axillary lymph nodes draining the breast cancer. Sequencing was carried out using axillary lymph node tissue. The TCR sequence derives from a female donor with breast cancer. Some clones in this sample may be carry-over from other donors' samples.

CDR3 protein: CSARRPSGSGDEQFF. The CDR3 nucleotides read TGCAGTGCTAGGAGGCCTAGCGGGAGTGGGGATGAGCAGTTCTTC. V is TRBV20-1 and J is TRBJ2-1, with 10 bases fitting TRBD2. This CDR3 comprises 15 residues. Germline CDR1 and CDR2: DFQATT and SNEGSKA (reference sequence). Trimming removed 3 bases from V and 8 bases from J; junction bases left unmatched: 10.